This TCR beta chain came from a study of T cell responses to AZD1222 COVID-19 vaccine. CDR1 is SGHDT and CDR2 is YYEEEE in the germline V gene. The CDR3 runs to 13 residues. The ends were cut back, 1 base at V and 8 bases at J, with 10 bases in the middle. Profiling relied on immunoSEQ multiplex PCR, and the TCRdb table lists in-frame clones only, not all of them. This sample carries 150,000 to 200,000 clones, around 93% of them seen once, and the ten largest clones take 9.2%. Study-level points and caveats: Unmutated variant regions are reportedly targeted by nearly half of spike-specific TCRs. The study sampled repertoires only after the peak T cell response.

Concerning this clone itself: The antigen is unknown.

The receptor was isolated from an adult in good health. The J gene is TRBJ2-1, the V gene TRBV5-6; either TRBD1 or TRBD2 may supply D (5 bases each). The material sequenced was peripheral blood, taken on day 0 of AZD1222 vaccination. The CDR3 region is CASSLPGRDEQFF. The CDR3 bases are TGTGCCAGCAGCTTGCCAGGGCGGGATGAGCAGTTCTTC.